One sample yielded the 27 T cell receptor beta chains listed below, sequenced in a study of OX40 agonist ivuxolimab in advanced cancers. Repertoires were generated with immunoSEQ multiplex PCR, while TCRdb's copy carries only in-frame clones and drops some. The table lists under 85,000 clones, roughly 80% of them singletons. The sample here was CD4+ or CD8+ T cells sorted from blood, taken in a trial of the OX40 agonist ivuxolimab. These receptors came from an adult with an advanced solid tumor such as melanoma, head and neck, liver or kidney cancer.

The chain is built from TRBV29-1 and TRBJ2-1; 9 positions agree with TRBD2. Germline V gives CDR1 SQVTM, CDR2 ANQGSEA. V shed 4 bases, J shed 4 bases, and the junction held 5 bases outside the gene matches. This CDR3 contains 14 residues. As DNA, the CDR3 is TGCAGCGTTGTTCTAGCGGGGTTTTACAATGAGCAGTTCTTC. Amino acid sequence: CSVVLAGFYNEQFF.

V is TRBV7-9 and J is TRBJ1-1; D remains ambiguous. The V gene's germline CDR1 is SEHNR and CDR2 FQNEAQ (reference sequence). The V gene lost 6 bases and the J gene lost 0 bases, with 17 bases spanning the gap. The CDR3 runs 16 residues. The CDR3 region is CASSKIFHTVNTEAFF. CDR3 in DNA: TGTGCCAGCAGTAAAATCTTCCACACGGTGAACACTGAAGCTTTCTTT.

This clone has just one count. The chain is built from TRBV7-7 and TRBJ2-2, with a tentative D call TRBD2 (5 bases). The CDR3 is 14 residues long. V was shortened by 5 bases and J by 1 base, with 8 bases between the two germline ends. Looked up from germline, CDR1 is SSHAT and CDR2 is FNYEAQ (reference sequence). Here the CDR3 DNA reads TGTGCCAGCAGCGCGGACTGGAACACCGGGGAGCTGTTTTTT. This encodes CASSADWNTGELFF.

The chain joins TRBV7-9 to TRBJ1-6; D not resolved. The V gene lost 3 bases and the J gene lost 8 bases, with 11 bases spanning the gap. Germline assignment: CDR1 SEHNR and CDR2 FQNEAQ (reference sequence). The CDR3 is 14 residues long. CDR3 nucleotide sequence: TGTGCCAGCAGCTTTTCCGGGAACGATTCACCCCTCCACTTT. Residues: CASSFSGNDSPLHF.

V is TRBV30 and J is TRBJ2-7; D perhaps matches TRBD1 (5 bases). Per germline, CDR1 GTSNPN and CDR2 SVGIG (reference sequence). V shed 3 bases and J shed 7 bases, with 16 bases lying between them. The CDR3 consists of 13 residues. CDR3 bases: TGTGCCTGGAGCTTAGGACATCAGAGGGAGCAGTACTTC. It specifies CAWSLGHQREQYF.

The chain joins TRBV2 to TRBJ1-6; no definite D call. Per germline, CDR1 SNHLY and CDR2 FYNNEI. This CDR3 is 12 amino acids long. The V end lost 8 bases, the J end lost 6 bases, and 8 bases lay between the germline ends. The DNA of the CDR3 is TGTGCCAGCGAACAGTCTAATTCACCCCTCCACTTT. Residues: CASEQSNSPLHF.

This clone was observed a few times. The chain carries TRBV6-1 and TRBJ1-2; 8 positions agree with TRBD1. The CDR3 spans 14 residues. V lost 2 bases to trimming and J lost 3 bases; unmatched junction nucleotides: 2. In germline, CDR1 is MNHNS, CDR2 SASEGT. This CDR3 is CASSELTGDYGYTF. For the CDR3, the DNA is TGTGCCAGCAGTGAATTGACAGGGGACTATGGCTACACCTTC.

The rearrangement joins TRBV11-2 to TRBJ1-1; TRBD1 matches 7 bases. V was clipped by 4 bases and J by 1 base; unmatched bases: 18. Per the germline V gene, CDR1 is SGHAT and CDR2 is FQNNGV. The CDR3 totals 19 residues. Here the CDR3 DNA reads TGTGCCAGCAGCTCATATATAGCGACAGGGCTTAGGGAGAACACTGAAGCTTTCTTT. This translates into CASSSYIATGLRENTEAFF.

The chain combines TRBV4-3 with TRBJ1-4, with 8 bases fitting TRBD1. The V gene's germline CDR1 is LGHNA and CDR2 YSLEER. There are 14 residues in the CDR3. V lost 2 bases to trimming and J lost 7 bases; unmatched junction nucleotides: 3. This chain's CDR3 is CASSQSGGTEKLFF. In DNA form, the CDR3 reads TGCGCCAGCAGCCAATCAGGGGGCACTGAAAAACTGTTTTTT.

V gene TRBV7-3 combines with J gene TRBJ1-1, with D uncertain. Trimming pared 2 bases from V and 1 base from J, leaving 8 bases between. This CDR3 is built from 14 residues. In germline, CDR1 is SGHTA, CDR2 FQGTGA. For the CDR3, the DNA is TGTGCCAGCAGCTTACTCGGCCCGAACACTGAAGCTTTCTTT. It is translated as CASSLLGPNTEAFF. The whole variable domain, remainder taken from reference TRBV7-3 and TRBJ1-1, is GAGVSQTPSNKVTEKGKYVELRCDPISGHTALYWYRQSLGQGPEFLIYFQGTGAADDSGLPNDRFFAVRPEGSVSTLKIQRTERGDSAVYLCASSLLGPNTEAFFGQGTRLTVV.

The genes are TRBV7-9 and TRBJ2-1, with no clear D. V lost 3 bases and J 3 bases, leaving 9 bases between the germline ends. CDR1 is SEHNR, CDR2 FQNEAQ, per germline (reference sequence). The CDR3 totals 14 residues. This CDR3 is CASSLTQDYNEQFF. As DNA, the CDR3 is TGTGCCAGCAGCTTGACCCAGGACTACAATGAGCAGTTCTTC.

The chain is built from TRBV29-1 and TRBJ1-2; tentative D call: TRBD1 (5 bases). There are 13 residues in the CDR3. CDR1 and CDR2 from the germline V gene are SQVTM and ANQGSEA. Trimming removed 4 bases from V and 10 bases from J, with 19 bases in between. The CDR3, as DNA: TGCAGCGTTGGTACCCAGGTGGACATAGCCTACACCTTC. It encodes CSVGTQVDIAYTF.

V usage is TRBV7-3 and J usage is TRBJ1-1; D gene uncertain. V was clipped by 3 bases and J by 4 bases, with 9 bases between them. CDR1 is SGHTA and CDR2 is FQGTGA in the germline V gene. This CDR3 comprises 13 residues. CDR3 nucleotides: TGTGCCAGCAGCTTGAATCCCGGCACTGAAGCTTTCTTT. Its translation is CASSLNPGTEAFF. Complete variable domain (other parts from reference TRBV7-3 and TRBJ1-1): GAGVSQTPSNKVTEKGKYVELRCDPISGHTALYWYRQSLGQGPEFLIYFQGTGAADDSGLPNDRFFAVRPEGSVSTLKIQRTERGDSAVYLCASSLNPGTEAFFGQGTRLTVV.

The genes are TRBV7-2 and TRBJ2-4, with D unclear. Germline V gives CDR1 SGHTA, CDR2 FQGNSA. This CDR3 has 14 residues. Trimming took off 8 bases at V and 5 bases at J, with 16 bases between the two ends. The CDR3 DNA follows: TGTGCCAGCGAGCAGTCGCCTGCGGAAAACATTCAGTACTTC. Translation: CASEQSPAENIQYF.

The chain employs TRBV30 and TRBJ1-6, with a tentative D call TRBD1 (5 bases). V lost 4 bases and J 5 bases, leaving 12 bases between the germline ends. CDR3 size: 14 residues. Germline V gene data show CDR1 as GTSNPN and CDR2 as SVGIG (reference sequence). CDR3 sequence: CAWKGAANNSPLHF. The CDR3 DNA sequence: TGTGCCTGGAAAGGGGCAGCGAATAATTCACCCCTCCACTTT.

V gene TRBV11-3 combines with J gene TRBJ1-5, with unresolved D. The CDR3 length is 14 residues. Germline CDR1 is SGHNT and CDR2 is YENEEA. V dropped 5 bases and J dropped 1 base, with 9 bases sitting between them. The DNA of the CDR3 is TGTGCCAGCAGCCGGGAGTCCAGCAATCAGCCCCAGCATTTT. This encodes CASSRESSNQPQHF.

V gene TRBV7-9 combines with J gene TRBJ2-7, with D hard to call. V was clipped by 5 bases and J by 0 bases, with 11 bases between them. The CDR3 has 14 amino acids. Looked up from germline, CDR1 is SEHNR and CDR2 is FQNEAQ (reference sequence). CDR3 region: CASSTTGRSYEQYF. CDR3 DNA: TGTGCCAGCAGCACTACGGGCCGCTCCTACGAGCAGTACTTC.

The chain couples TRBV7-2 to TRBJ2-5; D is possibly TRBD1 (5 bases). CDR3 length: 14 amino acids. The V end lost 5 bases, the J end lost 4 bases, and 14 bases lay between the germline ends. Looked up from germline, CDR1 is SGHTA and CDR2 is FQGNSA. The CDR3 is CASSRPTGPETQYF. The DNA for the CDR3 is TGTGCCAGCAGCAGACCAACAGGTCCAGAGACCCAGTACTTC.

This chain links TRBV30 with TRBJ1-2; unclear D gene. Germline lookup yields CDR1 GTSNPN and CDR2 SVGIG (reference sequence). The V gene lost 3 bases and the J gene lost 4 bases, with 9 bases spanning the gap. The CDR3 runs 12 residues. This CDR3 is CAWRLQTYGYTF. The CDR3 DNA reads TGTGCCTGGAGGCTTCAGACCTATGGCTACACCTTC.

J is TRBJ2-1 and V is TRBV11-1, with 8 positions matching TRBD1. This CDR3 spans 16 amino acids. Germline V gene sequence: CDR1 SGHAT, CDR2 FQDESV (reference sequence). The J segment lost 6 bases and the V segment lost 5 bases, leaving 12 bases of the junction unmatched. CDR3 loop: CASSVLDRARSNEQFF. The CDR3 coding sequence is TGTGCCAGCAGCGTCCTGGACAGGGCGAGAAGCAATGAGCAGTTCTTC. Full variable domain (outside the CDR3, taken from reference TRBV11-1 and TRBJ2-1): EAEVAQSPRYKITEKSQAVAFWCDPISGHATLYWYRQILGQGPELLVQFQDESVVDDSQLPKDRFSAERLKGVDSTLKIQPAELGDSAMYLCASSVLDRARSNEQFFGPGTRLTVL.

The rearrangement links TRBV5-1 to TRBJ2-1; 12 bases agree with TRBD2. Germline CDR1 SGHRS, CDR2 YFSETQ. V lost 5 bases to trimming and J lost 4 bases; unmatched junction nucleotides: 13. This CDR3 has 18 amino acids. The CDR3 DNA is TGCGCCAGCAGACGAGCGACTAGCGGGAGTCAGAATTACAATGAGCAGTTCTTC. This translates into CASRRATSGSQNYNEQFF.

This chain links TRBV5-6 with TRBJ2-2; TRBD1 aligns across 7 bases. V was clipped by 4 bases and J by 4 bases; unmatched bases: 7. CDR3 length: 15 residues. The V gene's germline CDR1 is SGHDT and CDR2 YYEEEE. This CDR3 reads CASSLGQVITGELFF. CDR3 in DNA: TGTGCCAGCAGCCTCGGACAGGTCATCACCGGGGAGCTGTTTTTT.

Here the CDR3 DNA reads TGTGCCAGCAGCTCAGGACTAGCGGGGAGGACAGATACGCAGTATTTT. This encodes CASSSGLAGRTDTQYF. The rearrangement links TRBV5-8 to TRBJ2-3, with 12 bases that match TRBD2. With V trimmed by 3 bases and J by 3 bases, 5 bases remained unmatched. The CDR3 totals 16 residues. CDR1 SGHTS and CDR2 YDEGEE come from the germline V gene.

The chain combines TRBV6-6 with TRBJ2-7; D not certain. Deletions cut 1 base from V and 3 bases from J, with 4 bases between. The germline V gene encodes CDR1 MNHNY and CDR2 SVGAGI (reference sequence). There are 12 residues in the CDR3. As DNA, the CDR3 is TGTGCCAGCAGTTACTACGACTACGAGCAGTACTTC. It is translated as CASSYYDYEQYF.

This clone was found once. The chain recombines TRBV29-1 with TRBJ2-5; D might be TRBD2 (5 bases). This CDR3 region has 12 residues. The ends were cut back, 6 bases at V and 5 bases at J, with 13 bases in the middle. The germline CDR1 and CDR2 sequences are SQVTM and ANQGSEA. The CDR3 region has the DNA TGCAGCGTAAACCCAGCGGAGGAGACCCAGTACTTC. Its protein product is CSVNPAEETQYF.

This clone was detected once. The chain combines TRBV28 with TRBJ2-6, with D unresolved. V shed 7 bases and J shed 3 bases, with 7 bases lying between them. CDR1 MDHEN and CDR2 SYDVKM come from the germline V gene. The CDR3 is 13 amino acids. In nucleotides, the CDR3 is TGTGCCAGCACCGGAGATGGGGCCAACGTCCTGACTTTC. Protein product: CASTGDGANVLTF.

V gene TRBV15 combines with J gene TRBJ1-2; TRBD1 aligns across 7 bases. The CDR3 is 16 amino acids. Germline trimming cut 1 base from V and 3 bases from J; bases unmatched to any gene: 8. The germline gives CDR1 LNHNV, CDR2 YYDKDF (reference sequence). CDR3 sequence reads: CATSRGGTDQDYGYTF. CDR3 bases: TGTGCCACCAGCAGAGGAGGGACAGACCAAGACTATGGCTACACCTTC.